Shown below are 24 T cell receptor beta chains from a single sample sequenced in a study of beta chain features in type 1 diabetes. The study, taken as a whole, reports: In all four CD4+ subsets, TCRB CDR3 length was significantly, moderately reduced in type 1 diabetes.

Antigen specificity for these receptors is unknown. Reverse transcribing all isolated RNA meant expressed TCRB transcripts were sequenced. Sequencing used immunoSEQ multiplex PCR; TCRdb keeps in-frame clones, though not all of them. The repertoire holds hundreds of thousands of clones, roughly an eighth seen once, with roughly 0.04% in the top ten. Sequenced input: naive CD4+ T cells from blood. The receptors come from a man aged 18 to 35 with type 1 diabetes.

The CDR3 loop reads CASSSWGTSGGTDTQYF. The CDR3 DNA is TGTGCCAGCAGTTCTTGGGGGACTAGCGGGGGCACAGATACGCAGTATTTT. This sequence joins TRBV28 and TRBJ2-3; TRBD2 agrees at 13 bases. Trimming at V came to 4 bases and at J to 1 base, leaving 5 bases not matched to a gene. CDR3 size: 17 residues. Germline V lookup: CDR1 MDHEN, CDR2 SYDVKM.

This clone was counted only a few times. The rearrangement links TRBV30 to TRBJ2-2, with 10 bases matching TRBD2. J lost 6 bases, V lost 4 bases, and 14 bases had no gene match. The CDR3 has 17 residues. CDR1 and CDR2 from the germline V gene are GTSNPN and SVGIG (reference sequence). The CDR3 spells CAWTTPAGGAFAGELFF. The CDR3 nucleotides are TGTGCCTGGACCACCCCAGCGGGAGGGGCCTTCGCCGGGGAGCTGTTTTTT.

This clone was observed a few times. The chain joins TRBV5-6 to TRBJ1-1; 7 nucleotides align to TRBD1. This CDR3 has 16 amino acids. Looked up from germline, CDR1 is SGHDT and CDR2 is YYEEEE. Germline trimming cut 5 bases from V and 3 bases from J; bases unmatched to any gene: 13. This CDR3 reads CASRRYRGEVDTEAFF. In DNA form, the CDR3 reads TGTGCCAGCAGGAGGTACAGGGGAGAAGTGGACACTGAAGCTTTCTTT.

This clone was detected only a few times. V and J are TRBV2 and TRBJ2-3; D might be TRBD2 (5 bases). The CDR3 runs to 13 residues. Germline V gene data show CDR1 as SNHLY and CDR2 as FYNNEI. V was cut by 5 bases and J by 2 bases, with 8 bases left in between. The CDR3 reads CASSPGYTDTQYF. CDR3 DNA: TGTGCCAGCAGTCCGGGATACACAGATACGCAGTATTTT.

V gene TRBV18 combines with J gene TRBJ1-1; D not certain. The CDR3 length is 13 residues. V gave up 2 bases and J gave up 3 bases, with 7 bases separating them. The V gene's germline CDR1 is KGHSH and CDR2 LQKENI. The CDR3 is CASSPDGYTEAFF. CDR3 DNA: TGTGCCAGCTCACCAGATGGGTACACTGAAGCTTTCTTT.

This clone has a handful of counts. The V gene is TRBV5-6, the J gene TRBJ1-2; a weak D match, TRBD1 (6 bases). CDR1 and CDR2 (germline): SGHDT, YYEEEE. Trimming removed 3 bases at V and 1 base at J, with 16 bases between. The length of the CDR3 is 16 residues. CDR3 nucleotide sequence: TGTGCCAGCAGCTGGGGCAGTGGACAGCTTAACTATGGCTACACCTTC. It is translated as CASSWGSGQLNYGYTF.

This chain joins TRBV7-2 and TRBJ2-5; TRBD1 matches 8 bases. J lost 5 bases, V lost 5 bases, and 10 bases had no gene match. The germline V gene has CDR1 SGHTA and CDR2 FQGNSA. The CDR3 extends over 15 amino acids. Written as DNA, the CDR3 is TGTGCCAGCAGCCCTAGGACAGGGCGTCGGGAGACCCAGTACTTC. Protein: CASSPRTGRRETQYF. Looking up the rest from reference TRBV7-2 and TRBJ2-5 gives the full variable domain: GAGVSQSPSNKVTEKGKDVELRCDPISGHTALYWYRQSLGQGLEFLIYFQGNSAPDKSGLPSDRFSAERTGGSVSTLTIQRTQQEDSAVYLCASSPRTGRRETQYFGPGTRLLVL.

This clone was seen a few times. The chain's CDR3 is CASSLAPGLTDTQYF. CDR3 DNA: TGTGCCAGCAGCTTAGCGCCTGGCCTCACAGATACGCAGTATTTT. The chain links TRBV7-2 to TRBJ2-3; D ambiguous. The CDR3 loop spans 15 amino acids. Germline lookup yields CDR1 SGHTA and CDR2 FQGNSA. The ends were cut back, 0 bases at V and 2 bases at J, with 9 bases in the middle.

This clone occurred a few times. The chain carries TRBV25-1 and TRBJ2-7; weak D call: TRBD2 (6 bases). This CDR3 spans 15 amino acids. CDR1 and CDR2 from the germline V gene are MGHDK and SYGVNS. The V end was cut by 2 bases, the J end by 3 bases, with 14 bases between. The CDR3 region has the DNA TGTGCCAGCAGTGAAGGAGGGTCCCGGATCTACGAGCAGTACTTC. Encoded protein: CASSEGGSRIYEQYF.

The chain couples TRBV25-1 to TRBJ2-1; TRBD1 matches at 8 bases. This CDR3 is 15 amino acids long. Germline trimming cut 4 bases from V and 0 bases from J; bases unmatched to any gene: 2. Germline CDR1 reads MGHDK; CDR2 reads SYGVNS. The CDR3 loop reads CASSGDRSSYNEQFF. CDR3 nucleotide sequence: TGTGCCAGCAGTGGGGACAGGAGCTCCTACAATGAGCAGTTCTTC.

This clone was found a few times. The J gene is TRBJ1-5, the V gene TRBV10-3; TRBD1 is a possible D gene (5 bases). The V end was cut by 11 bases, the J end by 0 bases, with 14 bases between. Germline CDR1 reads ENHRY; CDR2 reads SYGVKD. CDR3 length equals 14 residues. Here the CDR3 reads CAANGGTSNQPQHF. CDR3 coding DNA: TGTGCCGCCAACGGGGGGACTAGCAATCAGCCCCAGCATTTT.

The V gene is TRBV6-1, the J gene TRBJ2-7, with 10 bases fitting TRBD1. Losses at the gene ends were 7 bases for V and 4 bases for J; bases not matched to a gene: 10. Germline CDR1 reads MNHNS; CDR2 reads SASEGT. The length of the CDR3 is 15 residues. The CDR3 DNA sequence: TGTGCCAGCAAGCGATTAGACAGGGGGCTTTACGAGCAGTACTTC. Translated, it gives CASKRLDRGLYEQYF.

J is TRBJ2-3 and V is TRBV29-1; D possibly corresponds to TRBD2 (6 bases). Germline V gene sequence: CDR1 SQVTM, CDR2 ANQGSEA. V lost 3 bases, J lost 0 bases, and 13 bases lay in between. The CDR3 loop spans 15 amino acids. The CDR3 spells CSVDGGYGSTDTQYF. CDR3 coding DNA: TGCAGCGTTGATGGGGGGTATGGAAGCACAGATACGCAGTATTTT.

This clone was counted a few times. CDR3 nucleotides: TGTGCCAGTAGTCCGCAGGGTAGCTATGGCTACACCTTC. It yields the protein CASSPQGSYGYTF. The J gene is TRBJ1-2, the V gene TRBV19; tentative D call: TRBD1 (5 bases). Germline values: CDR1 LNHDA, CDR2 SQIVND (reference sequence). The CDR3 extends over 13 amino acids. The ends were cut back, 5 bases at V and 4 bases at J, with 11 bases in the middle.

The chain is built from TRBV7-9 and TRBJ2-1; unclear D gene. The CDR3 has 14 amino acids. Looked up from germline, CDR1 is SEHNR and CDR2 is FQNEAQ (reference sequence). V was shortened by 1 base and J by 5 bases, with 9 bases between the two germline ends. The CDR3 nucleotides are TGTGCCAGCAGCTTAGGGGCTTCCCACAATGAGCAGTTCTTC. Translated, it gives CASSLGASHNEQFF.

With regard to this clone: In the same sample, other DNA sequences code for this CDR3. Written as DNA, the CDR3 is TGCGCCAGCAGCCTAGGACAGGGCTGGACTGAAGCTTTCTTT. Translated: CASSLGQGWTEAFF. This chain connects TRBV5-1 to TRBJ1-1; 8 bases map to TRBD1. Germline lookup yields CDR1 SGHRS and CDR2 YFSETQ. The CDR3 runs to 14 residues. The J segment lost 5 bases and the V segment lost 4 bases, leaving 7 bases of the junction unmatched. Variable domain in full (rest from reference TRBV5-1 and TRBJ1-1): KAGVTQTPRYLIKTRGQQVTLSCSPISGHRSVSWYQQTPGQGLQFLFEYFSETQRNKGNFPGRFSGRQFSNSRSEMNVSTLELGDSALYLCASSLGQGWTEAFFGQGTRLTVV.

This clone was observed a handful of times. V is TRBV7-9 and J is TRBJ2-5; 13 bases are shared with TRBD2. Trimming at V came to 3 bases and at J to 5 bases, leaving 3 bases not matched to a gene. Germline CDR1 is SEHNR and CDR2 is FQNEAQ (reference sequence). The CDR3 extends over 15 amino acids. Here the CDR3 DNA reads TGTGCCAGCAGCTTGGGGACTAGCGGGATTGAGACCCAGTACTTC. Protein product: CASSLGTSGIETQYF.

The genes are TRBV7-9 and TRBJ1-1; the D gene is possibly TRBD1 (5 bases). Germline V gives CDR1 SEHNR, CDR2 FQNEAQ (reference sequence). The CDR3 sequence is 14 residues long. V gave up 0 bases and J gave up 5 bases, with 10 bases separating them. CDR3 residues: CASSLASQGTEAFF. In nucleotides, the CDR3 is TGTGCCAGCAGCTTAGCGTCTCAGGGTACTGAAGCTTTCTTT.

This clone was seen a handful of times. The J gene is TRBJ2-5, the V gene TRBV28, with 12 bases matching TRBD1. This CDR3 has 16 residues. Germline CDR1 MDHEN, CDR2 SYDVKM. Trimming at V came to 5 bases and at J to 5 bases, leaving 9 bases not matched to a gene. CDR3 coding DNA: TGTGCCAGCAGTCGCGGGACAGGGGGCTGGGGGGAGACCCAGTACTTC. This gives the protein CASSRGTGGWGETQYF. The variable domain in full, completed from reference TRBV28 and TRBJ2-5, reads DVKVTQSSRYLVKRTGEKVFLECVQDMDHENMFWYRQDPGLGLRLIYFSYDVKMKEKGDIPEGYSVSREKKERFSLILESASTNQTSMYLCASSRGTGGWGETQYFGPGTRLLVL.

This clone was observed a few times. J is TRBJ1-2 and V is TRBV30, with 11 positions matching TRBD1. Trimming at V came to 4 bases and at J to 6 bases, leaving 16 bases not matched to a gene. CDR1 and CDR2 from the germline V gene are GTSNPN and SVGIG (reference sequence). This CDR3 spans 17 amino acids. Here the CDR3 DNA reads TGTGCCTGGACCCTCCGAGAAAGGGACAGGGGGGTGAATGGCTACACCTTC. It encodes CAWTLRERDRGVNGYTF.

This rearrangement joins TRBV6-1 to TRBJ1-6, with 11 positions matching TRBD1. The CDR3 sequence is 14 residues long. V trimming: 6 bases; J trimming: 10 bases; junction bases outside the gene matches: 5. Germline-derived CDR1 and CDR2 are MNHNS and SASEGT. The CDR3 loop is CASRGQGDRSPLHF. The CDR3 DNA reads TGTGCCAGCAGGGGACAGGGGGATCGGTCACCCCTCCACTTT.

CDR3 sequence (DNA): TGTGCCATCAGTGAGGGGGAACAGCCCCAGCATTTT. Translation gives CAISEGEQPQHF. This chain uses TRBV10-3 with TRBJ1-5; D not certain. V lost 2 bases, J lost 7 bases, and 6 bases lay in between. CDR1 and CDR2 from the germline V gene are ENHRY and SYGVKD. The CDR3 is made up of 12 amino acids.

CDR3 region: CAWSVLVGGSPLHF. In nucleotides, the CDR3 is TGTGCCTGGAGTGTACTGGTCGGTGGATCACCCCTCCACTTT. This chain joins TRBV30 and TRBJ1-6; the D is unclear. The V and J ends lost 0 bases and 10 bases respectively, with 13 bases between them. The length of the CDR3 is 14 residues. Germline V gene lookup returns CDR1 GTSNPN and CDR2 SVGIG (reference sequence).

The rearrangement uses TRBV4-3 and TRBJ2-6; 8 bases fit TRBD1. The germline V gene encodes CDR1 LGHNA and CDR2 YSLEER. The CDR3 runs to 19 residues. The V segment lost 5 bases and the J segment 0 bases; nucleotides outside the gene matches: 12. CDR3 nucleotides: TGCGCCAGCAGCAGAACACAGGGGGGCCTCAGCTCTGGGGCCAACGTCCTGACTTTC. Amino acids: CASSRTQGGLSSGANVLTF.